This T cell receptor (beta chain) emerged from a study of shared T cell receptors in the human thymus. Clones were read by immunoSEQ multiplex PCR, and TCRdb kept only the in-frame ones, dropping some. The repertoire includes roughly 68,000 clones, around 96% of them detected once, and around 0.03% sits in the top ten. V trimming: 3 bases; J trimming: 7 bases; junction bases outside the gene matches: 9. Germline CDR1 reads SEHNR; CDR2 reads FQNEAQ (reference sequence). CDR3 length equals 15 residues. The source is a human donor. The source material was thymocytes. This chain joins TRBV7-9 and TRBJ2-7, with 10 nucleotides matching TRBD1. DNA for the CDR3: TGTGCCAGCAGCTTTTGTGGGCCGGGACAGGGGGAGCAGTACTTC. As protein: CASSFCGPGQGEQYF.